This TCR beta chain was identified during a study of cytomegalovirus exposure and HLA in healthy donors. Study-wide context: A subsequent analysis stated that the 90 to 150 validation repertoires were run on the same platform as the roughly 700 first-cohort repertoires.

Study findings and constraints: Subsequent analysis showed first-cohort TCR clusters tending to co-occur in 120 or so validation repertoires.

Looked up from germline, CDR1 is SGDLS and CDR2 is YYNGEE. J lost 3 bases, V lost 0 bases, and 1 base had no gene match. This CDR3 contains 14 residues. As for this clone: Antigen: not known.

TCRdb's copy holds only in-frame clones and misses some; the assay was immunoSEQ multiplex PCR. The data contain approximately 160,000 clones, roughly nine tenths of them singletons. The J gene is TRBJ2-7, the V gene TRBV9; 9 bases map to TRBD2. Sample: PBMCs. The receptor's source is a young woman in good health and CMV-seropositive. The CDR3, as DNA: TGTGCCAGCAGCGTAGGACTAGCGGACTACGAGCAGTACTTC. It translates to CASSVGLADYEQYF.